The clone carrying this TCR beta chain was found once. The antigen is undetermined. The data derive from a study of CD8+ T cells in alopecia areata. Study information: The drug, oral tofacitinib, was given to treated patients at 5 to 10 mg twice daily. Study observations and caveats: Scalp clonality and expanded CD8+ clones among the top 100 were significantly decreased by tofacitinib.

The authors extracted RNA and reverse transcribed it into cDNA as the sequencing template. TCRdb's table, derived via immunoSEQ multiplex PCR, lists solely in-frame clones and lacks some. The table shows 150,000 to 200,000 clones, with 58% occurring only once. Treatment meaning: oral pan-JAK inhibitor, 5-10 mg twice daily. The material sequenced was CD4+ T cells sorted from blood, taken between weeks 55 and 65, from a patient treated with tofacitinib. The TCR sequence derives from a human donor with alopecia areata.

In DNA form, the CDR3 reads TGTGCCAGCAGCCCCCTGGGGGCCCTAAACACCGGGGAGCTGTTTTTT. This gives the protein CASSPLGALNTGELFF. V usage is TRBV11-1 and J usage is TRBJ2-2; a weak D match, TRBD1 (6 bases). V was clipped by 5 bases and J by 2 bases, with 15 bases between them. The CDR3 is made up of 16 amino acids. CDR1 is SGHAT and CDR2 is FQDESV in the germline V gene (reference sequence).